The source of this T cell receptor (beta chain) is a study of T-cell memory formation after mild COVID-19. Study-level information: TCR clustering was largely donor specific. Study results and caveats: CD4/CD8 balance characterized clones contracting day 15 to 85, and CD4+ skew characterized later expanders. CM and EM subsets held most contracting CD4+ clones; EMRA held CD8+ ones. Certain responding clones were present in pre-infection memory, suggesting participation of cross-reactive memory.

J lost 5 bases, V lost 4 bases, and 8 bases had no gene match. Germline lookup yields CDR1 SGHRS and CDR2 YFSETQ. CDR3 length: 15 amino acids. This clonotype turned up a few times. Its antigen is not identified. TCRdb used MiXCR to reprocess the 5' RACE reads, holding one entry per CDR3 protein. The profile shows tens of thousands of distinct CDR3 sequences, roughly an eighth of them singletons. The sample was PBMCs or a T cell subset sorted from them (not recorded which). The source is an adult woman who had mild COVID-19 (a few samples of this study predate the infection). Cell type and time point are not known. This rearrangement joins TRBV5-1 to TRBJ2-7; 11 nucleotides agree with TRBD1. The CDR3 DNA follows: TGCGCCAGCAGCCTGTGGACAGGGGGCAAGAACGAGCAGTACTTC. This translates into CASSLWTGGKNEQYF.